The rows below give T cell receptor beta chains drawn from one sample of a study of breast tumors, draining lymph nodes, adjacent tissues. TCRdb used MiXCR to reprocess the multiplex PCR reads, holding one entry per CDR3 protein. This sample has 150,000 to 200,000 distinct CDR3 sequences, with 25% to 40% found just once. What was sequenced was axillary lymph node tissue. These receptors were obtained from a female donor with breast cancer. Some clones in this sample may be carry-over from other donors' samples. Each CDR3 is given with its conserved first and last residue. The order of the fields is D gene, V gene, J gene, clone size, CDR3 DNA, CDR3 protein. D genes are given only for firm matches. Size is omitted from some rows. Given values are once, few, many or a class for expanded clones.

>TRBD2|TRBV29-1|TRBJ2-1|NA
TGCAGCGCCTCGGGCCCACTACTAGCGGGGGGGCCCTGTGATGAGCAGTTCTTC
CSASGPLLAGGPCDEQFF
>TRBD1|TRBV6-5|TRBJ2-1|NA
TGTGCCAGCAGTCACCGGGACAGGGACTACAATGAGCAGTTCTTC
CASSHRDRDYNEQFF
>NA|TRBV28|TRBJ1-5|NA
TGTGCCAGCAGTGCCCCCCGGGACACGCCGAGGAATCAGCCCCAGCATTTT
CASSAPRDTPRNQPQHF
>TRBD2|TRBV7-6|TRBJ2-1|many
TGTGCCAGCAGCTTAAGTCTATTACTAGCGGACGCCTACAATGAGCAGTTCTTC
CASSLSLLLADAYNEQFF
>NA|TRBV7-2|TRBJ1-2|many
TGTGCCAGCAGCTCTCACTCCTATGGCTACACCTTC
CASSSHSYGYTF
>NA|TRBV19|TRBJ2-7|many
TGTGCCAGTAGCCCAGGGGTACGCTCCTACGAGCAGTACTTC
CASSPGVRSYEQYF
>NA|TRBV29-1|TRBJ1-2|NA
TGCAGCGTGGAACAGCTATCCTATGGCTACACCTTC
CSVEQLSYGYTF
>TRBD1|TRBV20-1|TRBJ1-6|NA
TGCAGTGCTAGGCCAGGGGGGGATTCACCCCTCCACTTT
CSARPGGDSPLHF
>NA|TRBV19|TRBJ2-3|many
TGTGCCAGTAGTATCGGCTTGGGCACAGATACGCAGTATTTT
CASSIGLGTDTQYF
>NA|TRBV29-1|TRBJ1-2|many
TGCAGCGTGAAGGACGGACGTGGTGGCTACACCTTC
CSVKDGRGGYTF
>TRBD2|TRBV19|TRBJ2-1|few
TGTGCCAGTAGTATTTGGGACAGGGGACGTTGGACTAGCGGGGGGCCCCCCTACAATGAGCAGTTCTTC
CASSIWDRGRWTSGGPPYNEQFF
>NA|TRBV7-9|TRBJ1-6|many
TGTGCCAGCAGCTTATCAGGGCGGGATTCACCCCTCCACTTT
CASSLSGRDSPLHF
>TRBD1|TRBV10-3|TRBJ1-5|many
TGTGCCACGGGACGGGACAGGAATCAGCCCCAGCATTTT
CATGRDRNQPQHF
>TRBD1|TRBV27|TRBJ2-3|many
TGTGCCAGCAGTATCCCCGGGACAGGCGGGACGCAGTATTTT
CASSIPGTGGTQYF
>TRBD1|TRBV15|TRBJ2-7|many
TGTACCACCAGCACGGTCCTACTCCCGGGACAGGGAAGCTACGAGCAGTACTTC
CTTSTVLLPGQGSYEQYF
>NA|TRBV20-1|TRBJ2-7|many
TGCAGTGCTTCAGTCCGGGGGCTGAGGGAGCAGTACTTC
CSASVRGLREQYF
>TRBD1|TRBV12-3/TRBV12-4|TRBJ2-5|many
TGTGCCAGCAGTTTATGGACAGGGGGGGTATCTCAAGAGACCCAGTACTTC
CASSLWTGGVSQETQYF
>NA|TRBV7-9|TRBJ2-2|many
TGTGCCAGCAGCTTAGTTTCCGCATTGGGCGGGGAGCTGTTTTTT
CASSLVSALGGELFF
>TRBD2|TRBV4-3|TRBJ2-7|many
TGCGCCAGCAGCGTTTTAGCGGGACGCCAGTACGAGCAGTACTTC
CASSVLAGRQYEQYF
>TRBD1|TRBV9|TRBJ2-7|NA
TGCGCCAGCAGCTCACGACAGGGGAGCTCCTACGAGCAGTACTTC
CASSSRQGSSYEQYF
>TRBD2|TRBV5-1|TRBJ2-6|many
TGCGCCAGCAGCCCGGAAGCGGGGCCCAACTCTGGGGCCAACGTCCTGACTTTC
CASSPEAGPNSGANVLTF
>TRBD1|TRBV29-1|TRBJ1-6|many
TGCAGCGTCAAGACAGGGGGATGGAATTCACCCCTCCACTTT
CSVKTGGWNSPLHF
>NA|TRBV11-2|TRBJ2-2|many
TGTGCCAGCAGCCATTGGAGCACCGGGGAGCTGTTTTTT
CASSHWSTGELFF
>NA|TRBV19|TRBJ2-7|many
TGTGCCAGTTCCACGACGGCCCTTTATCGCGGCGAGCAGTACTTC
CASSTTALYRGEQYF
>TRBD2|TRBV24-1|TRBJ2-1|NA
TGTGCCACCGCGTGGACTAGCGGGGGACGGAATGAGCAGTTCTTC
CATAWTSGGRNEQFF
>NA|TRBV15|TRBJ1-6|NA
TGTGCCACCTCGAAGATCGACTATAATTTCCCCCTCCACTTT
CATSKIDYNFPLHF
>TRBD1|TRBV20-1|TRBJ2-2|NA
TGCAGTGCTAGAGCCGCGACAGGGAGAGGCACCGGGGAGCTGTTTTTT
CSARAATGRGTGELFF
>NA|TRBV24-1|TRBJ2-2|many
TGTGCCACCAGTGATTTGTTATCTCGTTTGGGTCTAGCTGGCACCGGGGAGCTGTTTTTT
CATSDLLSRLGLAGTGELFF
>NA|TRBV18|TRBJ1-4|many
TGTGCCAGCTCACCCCCGGGGGCAGGAGAAAAACTGTTTTTT
CASSPPGAGEKLFF
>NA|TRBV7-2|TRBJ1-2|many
TGTGCCAGCAGCTTAGAGTTGAGGGGCTACACCTTC
CASSLELRGYTF
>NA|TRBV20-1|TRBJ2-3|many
TGCAGTGCTAGGGGACCAGGGAATACGCAGTATTTT
CSARGPGNTQYF
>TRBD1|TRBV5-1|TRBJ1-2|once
TGCGCCAGCAGACGGGGACAGGGCTCCGGCTATGGCTACACCTTC
CASRRGQGSGYGYTF
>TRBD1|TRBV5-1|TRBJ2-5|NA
TGCGCCAGCAGCCCGAATGCCGGGACAGGGGGAGAGGCCCAGTACTTC
CASSPNAGTGGEAQYF
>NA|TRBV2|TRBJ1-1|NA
TGTGCCAGCAGTGGCATGGCGGGCACTGAAGCTTTCTTT
CASSGMAGTEAFF
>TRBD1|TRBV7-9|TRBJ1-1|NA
TGTGCCAGCAGCTTTGGGGGACAGGGAATTAAGAACACTGAAGCTTTCTTT
CASSFGGQGIKNTEAFF
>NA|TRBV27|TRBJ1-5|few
TGTGCCAGCAGTTTATCCGCGGGATTTCCCAATCAGCCCCAGCATTTT
CASSLSAGFPNQPQHF
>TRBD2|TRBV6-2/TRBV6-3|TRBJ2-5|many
TGTGCCAGCACCGATAGCGGGAGTTCGGAAGAGACCCAGTACTTC
CASTDSGSSEETQYF
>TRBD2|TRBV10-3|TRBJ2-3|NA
TGTGCCATCAGGGAGACTAGCGGGGGATATTTT
CAIRETSGGYF
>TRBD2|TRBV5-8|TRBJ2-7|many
TGTGCCAGCAGCCCGGGACTAGCGGGAGGAGCATCGTACGAGCAGTACTTC
CASSPGLAGGASYEQYF
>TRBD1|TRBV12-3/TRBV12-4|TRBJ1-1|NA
TGTGCCAGCAGTTTAGCAGGGACAGGGGGCCTTGAAGCTTTCTTT
CASSLAGTGGLEAFF
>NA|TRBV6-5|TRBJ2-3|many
TGTGCCAGCAGCGACAGCTATAGCACAGATACGCAGTATTTT
CASSDSYSTDTQYF
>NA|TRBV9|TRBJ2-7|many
TGTGCCAGCAGCCCAACGAACACTTACGAGCAGTACTTC
CASSPTNTYEQYF
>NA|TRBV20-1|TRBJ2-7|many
TGCAGTGCTAGAGACGACCTGAGACAGCAAGAGCAGTACTTC
CSARDDLRQQEQYF
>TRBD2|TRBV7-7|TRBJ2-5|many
TGTGCTAGCAGCCCAGGGACTAGCGGCCAGGAGACCCAGTACTTC
CASSPGTSGQETQYF
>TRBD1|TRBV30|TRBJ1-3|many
TGTGCCTGGAGTGTAGGTGGACAGGGCGGAAACACCATATATTTT
CAWSVGGQGGNTIYF
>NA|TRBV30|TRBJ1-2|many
TGTGCCTGGGAGAGAACTCTCTATGGCTACACCTTC
CAWERTLYGYTF
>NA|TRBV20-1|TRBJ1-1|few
TGCAGTGCTAGAGAAGGGGGCACTGAAGCTTTCTTT
CSAREGGTEAFF
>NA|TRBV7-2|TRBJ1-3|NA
TGCGCCAGCAGTAGGGGAGGCTCTGGAAACACCTTATATTTT
CASSRGGSGNTLYF
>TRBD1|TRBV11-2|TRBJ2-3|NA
TGTGCCAGCAGCTTGGGACAGGGTCCGAACACAGATACACAGTGTTTT
CASSLGQGPNTDTQCF
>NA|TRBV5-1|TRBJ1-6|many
TGCGCCAGCAAATTGGGTAACAATTCACCCCTCCACTTT
CASKLGNNSPLHF
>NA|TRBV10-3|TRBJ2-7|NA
TGTGCCATCAGTGCTAGAGCCCCTCGAAGCAACTACGAGCAGTACTTC
CAISARAPRSNYEQYF
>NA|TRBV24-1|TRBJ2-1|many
TGTGCCACCAGTGATTCCACAGGGAACTGGCACAATGAGCAGTTCTTC
CATSDSTGNWHNEQFF
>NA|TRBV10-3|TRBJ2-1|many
TGTGCCATCAGTGAGTCGGGGCAGGGGCGCCAATACAATGAGCAGTTCTTC
CAISESGQGRQYNEQFF
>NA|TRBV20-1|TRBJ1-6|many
TGCAGTCAATCTAGTATCTATAATTCACCCCTCCACTTT
CSQSSIYNSPLHF
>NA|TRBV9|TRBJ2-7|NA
TGTGCCAGCAGCGTAGGGAGCGGCCTTACCTACGAGCAGTACTTC
CASSVGSGLTYEQYF
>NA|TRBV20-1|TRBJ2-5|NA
TGCAGTGCTAAAGGGGGGGGCCGGGAGACCCAGTACTTC
CSAKGGGRETQYF
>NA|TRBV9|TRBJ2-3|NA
TGTGCCAGCAGCGAGGGTAGCGGAAACAATGAGCAGTATTTT
CASSEGSGNNEQYF